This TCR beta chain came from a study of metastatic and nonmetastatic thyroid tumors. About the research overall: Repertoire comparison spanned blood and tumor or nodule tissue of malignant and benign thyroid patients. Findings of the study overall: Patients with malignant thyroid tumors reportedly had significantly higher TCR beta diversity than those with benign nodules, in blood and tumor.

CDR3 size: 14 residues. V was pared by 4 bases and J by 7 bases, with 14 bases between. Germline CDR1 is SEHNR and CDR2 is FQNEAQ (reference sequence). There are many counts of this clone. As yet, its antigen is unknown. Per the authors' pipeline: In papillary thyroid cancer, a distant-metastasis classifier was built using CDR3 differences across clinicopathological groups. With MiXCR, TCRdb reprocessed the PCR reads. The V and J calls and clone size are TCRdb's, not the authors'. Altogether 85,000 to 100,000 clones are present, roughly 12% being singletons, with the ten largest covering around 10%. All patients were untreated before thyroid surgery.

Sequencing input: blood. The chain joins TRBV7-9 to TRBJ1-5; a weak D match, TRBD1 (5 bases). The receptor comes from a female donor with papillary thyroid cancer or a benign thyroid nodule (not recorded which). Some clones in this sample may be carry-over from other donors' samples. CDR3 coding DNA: TGTGCCAGCAGCTGGGGACCCCCCGGACAGCCCCAGCATTTT. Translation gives CASSWGPPGQPQHF.